These 10 T cell receptor beta chains originate from one sample sequenced in a study of a mutant IDH1 vaccine in newly diagnosed glioma. As to time point: baseline, week 1 (first vaccination visit). Indicated treatment: pre-vaccination baseline after standard-of-care therapy. Assay used: immunoSEQ multiplex PCR; TCRdb lists only in-frame clones, some missing. The sample holds some 60,000 clones, more than 85% seen once. Specimen: PBMCs, collected from a glioma patient treated with radiotherapy, temozolomide or both. The receptor source for this set is a man aged 50 to 60 with glioma.

The chain couples TRBV6-5 to TRBJ1-6, with TRBD1 as a possible D gene (5 bases). The V end was cut by 8 bases, the J end by 6 bases, with 11 bases between. The length of the CDR3 is 13 residues. Germline V gene sequence: CDR1 MNHEY, CDR2 SVGAGI. The CDR3 loop is CASRGGGNSPLHF. CDR3 in DNA: TGTGCCAGCCGGGGCGGGGGTAATTCACCCCTCCACTTT.

The gene calls are TRBV27 and TRBJ1-5, with a tentative D call TRBD1 (6 bases). The CDR3 is 15 amino acids. The germline V gene encodes CDR1 MNHEY and CDR2 SMNVEV (reference sequence). Deletions cut 0 bases from V and 5 bases from J, with 11 bases between. DNA for the CDR3: TGTGCCAGCAGTTTATCGAATCAGGGGCATCAGCCCCAGCATTTT. Residues: CASSLSNQGHQPQHF.

The chain couples TRBV30 to TRBJ2-7, with D maybe TRBD1 (6 bases). V lost 2 bases to trimming and J lost 5 bases, with 13 bases between them. CDR3 length equals 13 residues. Germline CDR1 GTSNPN, CDR2 SVGIG (reference sequence). CDR3 amino acids: CAWSLYRAHEQYF. CDR3 nucleotide sequence: TGTGCCTGGAGTTTGTACAGGGCCCACGAGCAGTACTTC. Variable domain in full (rest from reference TRBV30 and TRBJ2-7): SQTIHQWPATLVQPVGSPLSLECTVEGTSNPNLYWYRQAAGRGLQLLFYSVGIGQISSEVPQNLSASRPQDRQFILSSKKLLLSDSGFYLCAWSLYRAHEQYFGPGTRLTVT.

The rearrangement links TRBV6-5 to TRBJ2-5; 7 bases agree with TRBD2. V was pared by 6 bases and J by 6 bases, with 7 bases of the junction left unmatched. The CDR3 sequence is 13 residues long. Germline CDR1 MNHEY, CDR2 SVGAGI. CDR3 amino acids: CASSRDGGKTQYF. CDR3 DNA: TGTGCCAGCAGCCGCGACGGGGGGAAGACCCAGTACTTC.

There are a few counts of this clone. The chain couples TRBV7-9 to TRBJ2-7; possibly TRBD1 or TRBD2 for D (5 bases each). Trimming removed 1 base from V and 0 bases from J, with 7 bases in between. The CDR3 loop spans 14 amino acids. Per germline, CDR1 SEHNR and CDR2 FQNEAQ (reference sequence). For the CDR3, the DNA is TGTGCCAGCAGCTTAGACGGGGCCTCCTACGAGCAGTACTTC. Protein product: CASSLDGASYEQYF.

This clone was seen a few times. The chain links TRBV4-2 to TRBJ1-5; 7 nucleotides agree with TRBD1. The trim removed 2 bases at V and 1 base at J, leaving 5 bases unmatched. The CDR3 is made up of 16 amino acids. Germline CDR1 is LGHNA and CDR2 is YNFKEQ. The CDR3 DNA sequence: TGTGCCAGCAGCCAAACAGGGGCTGCGAGCAATCAGCCCCAGCATTTT. It is translated as CASSQTGAASNQPQHF.

This CDR3 is CASSQEVSRPQPQHF. CDR3 sequence (DNA): TGCGCCAGCAGCCAAGAAGTCAGCAGGCCGCAGCCCCAGCATTTT. The chain recombines TRBV4-3 with TRBJ1-5; D gene uncertain. CDR3 length: 15 residues. The ends were cut back, 0 bases at V and 7 bases at J, with 13 bases in the middle. Germline-derived CDR1 and CDR2 are LGHNA and YSLEER.

This clone was observed once. V gene TRBV5-1 combines with J gene TRBJ1-2; no firm D call. Trimming left V 4 bases short and J 2 bases short, with 12 bases between. The CDR3 sequence is 14 residues long. Germline CDR1 SGHRS, CDR2 YFSETQ. The CDR3 DNA reads as TGCGCCAGCAGCCCTCTCCGGGAAAACTATGGCTACACCTTC. Translated: CASSPLRENYGYTF.

The V gene is TRBV5-8, the J gene TRBJ1-1; a weak D match, TRBD1 (6 bases). The CDR3 consists of 16 residues. V was clipped by 2 bases and J by 4 bases, with 18 bases between them. CDR1 and CDR2 (germline): SGHTS, YDEGEE. In DNA, the CDR3 is TGTGCCAGCAGCTTTTTGTGGGGAAGGGGGAGCACTGAAGCTTTCTTT. Translation gives CASSFLWGRGSTEAFF.

The chain carries TRBV27 and TRBJ1-5, with a weak D call TRBD1 (5 bases). CDR3 size: 14 residues. V was cut by 5 bases and J by 8 bases, with 16 bases left in between. From germline, CDR1 is MNHEY and CDR2 SMNVEV (reference sequence). The CDR3 DNA follows: TGTGCCAGCAGTCCCAGGAGGGGAAGAGAGCCCCAGCATTTT. Translating it yields CASSPRRGREPQHF.